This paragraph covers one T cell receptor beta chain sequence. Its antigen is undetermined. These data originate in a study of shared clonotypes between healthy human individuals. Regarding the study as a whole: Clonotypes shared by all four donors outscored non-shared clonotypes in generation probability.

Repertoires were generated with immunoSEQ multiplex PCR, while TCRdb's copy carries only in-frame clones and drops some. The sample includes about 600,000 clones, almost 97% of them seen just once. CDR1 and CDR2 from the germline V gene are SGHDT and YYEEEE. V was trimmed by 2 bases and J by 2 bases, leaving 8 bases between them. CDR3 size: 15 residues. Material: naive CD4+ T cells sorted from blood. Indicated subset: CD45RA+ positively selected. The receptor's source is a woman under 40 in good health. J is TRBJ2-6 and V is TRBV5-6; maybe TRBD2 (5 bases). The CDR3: CASSFAGTGANVLTF. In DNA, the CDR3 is TGTGCCAGCAGCTTTGCCGGGACTGGGGCCAACGTCCTGACTTTC. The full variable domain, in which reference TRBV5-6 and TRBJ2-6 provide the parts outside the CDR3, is DAGVTQSPTHLIKTRGQQVTLRCSPKSGHDTVSWYQQALGQGPQFIFQYYEEEERQRGNFPDRFSGHQFPNYSSELNVNALLLGDSALYLCASSFAGTGANVLTFGAGSRLTVL.